This record concerns one TCR beta chain sequence. These data come from a study of blood T cell repertoires in COVID-19. Background on the study: Acute and convalescent COVID-19 samples came from the United States, Italy and Spain. PBMCs, B-cell-depleted T cells, or T cells provided the cDNA or gDNA that made up the material.

Germline V gene sequence: CDR1 LGHDT, CDR2 YNNKEL (reference sequence). Trimming at V came to 3 bases and at J to 1 base, leaving 6 bases not matched to a gene. CDR3 length equals 16 residues. In the authors' methods: Scientists estimated how many nucleated cells there were by amplifying reference gene primers. Libraries were prepared by immunoSEQ multiplex PCR; TCRdb keeps only in-frame clonotypes and omits some of them. The V and J calls and clone size come from that table; D and trimming were worked out from the DNA. The sample yields hundreds of thousands of clones, just over 85% seen once. This chain links TRBV3-1 (or the pseudogene TRBV3-2) with TRBJ2-7; 10 positions agree with TRBD2. What was sequenced was peripheral blood. The receptor's source is a woman in her twenties or thirties with active or convalescent COVID-19. CDR3 DNA sequence: TGTGCCAGCAGCCACACTAGCGGGACGCTTTCCTACGAGCAGTACTTC. Amino acids: CASSHTSGTLSYEQYF.